A single sample gave rise to the 29 T cell receptor beta chains below, sequenced in a study of cytomegalovirus exposure and HLA in healthy donors. This PCR relied on a set of 60 Vbeta primers and 13 Jbeta primers. The table came from immunoSEQ multiplex PCR; TCRdb's copy has only in-frame clones and leaves some out. Of 150,000 to 200,000 clones listed, 70% to 80% are singletons. The sample taken for sequencing was PBMCs. The receptors originated from a woman in her sixties in good health and CMV-seropositive.

The rearrangement joins TRBV7-2 to TRBJ2-5; 9 nucleotides match TRBD1. The V gene's germline CDR1 is SGHTA and CDR2 FQGNSA. J was trimmed by 6 bases and V by 5 bases; bases with no gene match: 4. The CDR3 extends over 13 amino acids. CDR3 in DNA: TGTGCCAGCAGCCCCGGGACAGGGCAGACCCAGTACTTC. It encodes CASSPGTGQTQYF.

The chain couples TRBV28 to TRBJ1-5; 11 positions match TRBD1. CDR1 MDHEN and CDR2 SYDVKM come from the germline V gene. V lost 4 bases to trimming and J lost 2 bases; unmatched junction nucleotides: 7. The length of the CDR3 is 17 residues. The CDR3 nucleotides read TGTGCCAGCAGTTCCCAGGAGGGACAGGGGGGCAATCAGCCCCAGCATTTT. Protein product: CASSSQEGQGGNQPQHF.

The chain combines TRBV7-9 with TRBJ2-1; 12 bases agree with TRBD2. V lost 5 bases and J lost 4; bases outside the gene matches: 3. CDR3 size: 15 residues. Germline assignment: CDR1 SEHNR and CDR2 FQNEAQ (reference sequence). The CDR3 region is CASSLTSGGYNEQFF. The CDR3 coding sequence is TGTGCCAGCAGCCTTACTAGCGGGGGGTACAATGAGCAGTTCTTC.

The J gene is TRBJ1-1, the V gene TRBV14, with 7 bases identical to TRBD1. The V segment lost 4 bases and the J segment 4 bases; nucleotides outside the gene matches: 6. Germline-derived CDR1 and CDR2 are SGHDN and FVKESK. This CDR3 is built from 14 residues. CDR3 in DNA: TGTGCCAGCAGCCGAGTTACAGGGGCCACTGAAGCTTTCTTT. Its translation is CASSRVTGATEAFF.

This sequence joins TRBV27 and TRBJ2-2, with D possibly matching TRBD1 (6 bases). V lost 6 bases and J 4 bases, leaving 12 bases between the germline ends. Per germline, CDR1 MNHEY and CDR2 SMNVEV (reference sequence). The CDR3 sequence is 14 residues long. The CDR3 spells CASRFTGSTGELFF. In nucleotides, the CDR3 is TGTGCCAGCAGATTTACAGGGAGCACCGGGGAGCTGTTTTTT.

The gene calls are TRBV27 and TRBJ2-1, with 7 bases that match TRBD1. The V gene's germline CDR1 is MNHEY and CDR2 SMNVEV (reference sequence). This CDR3 spans 14 amino acids. V shed 5 bases, J shed 5 bases, and the junction held 6 bases outside the gene matches. In DNA form, the CDR3 reads TGTGCCAGCAGTCCCTCGACAGGGAACAATGAGCAGTTCTTC. Amino acids: CASSPSTGNNEQFF.

The V gene is TRBV28, the J gene TRBJ1-5, with TRBD1 matching 11 bases. CDR1 is MDHEN, CDR2 SYDVKM, per germline. This CDR3 region has 16 residues. With 8 bases clipped from V and 6 bases from J, the junction kept 12 bases outside the gene matches. CDR3 loop: CASFGRVGTGGQPQHF. CDR3 nucleotide sequence: TGTGCCAGCTTTGGCCGGGTGGGGACAGGGGGTCAGCCCCAGCATTTT.

The CDR3 DNA sequence: TGTGCCAGCAGCGTCGACAGTGACAATGAGCAGTTCTTC. Protein: CASSVDSDNEQFF. The rearrangement links TRBV2 to TRBJ2-1; D is perhaps TRBD1 (5 bases). V gave up 6 bases and J gave up 5 bases, with 11 bases separating them. From germline, CDR1 is SNHLY and CDR2 FYNNEI. The CDR3 is made up of 13 amino acids. The entire variable domain, with the rest obtained from reference TRBV2 and TRBJ2-1, is as follows: EPEVTQTPSHQVTQMGQEVILRCVPISNHLYFYWYRQILGQKVEFLVSFYNNEISEKSEIFDDQFSVERPDGSNFTLKIRSTKLEDSAMYFCASSVDSDNEQFFGPGTRLTVL.

The gene calls are TRBV18 and TRBJ1-3; TRBD1 might be the D (5 bases). The CDR3 has 15 residues. Germline loops: CDR1 KGHSH, CDR2 LQKENI. The ends were cut back, 8 bases at V and 2 bases at J, with 16 bases in the middle. The CDR3 loop is CASTRQSSTGNTIYF. The CDR3 DNA is TGTGCCAGCACCCGACAGAGTTCTACTGGAAACACCATATATTTT.

The chain employs TRBV28 and TRBJ1-4; D possibly corresponds to TRBD1 (6 bases). The V and J ends lost 7 bases and 5 bases respectively, with 14 bases between them. CDR1 is MDHEN and CDR2 is SYDVKM in the germline V gene. CDR3 size: 14 residues. CDR3 protein: CASNLGDKNEKLFF. The CDR3 DNA is TGTGCCAGCAACCTTGGGGACAAGAATGAAAAACTGTTTTTT.

Notes on this clone: The same CDR3 is also encoded by other DNA sequences in this sample. This chain uses TRBV19 with TRBJ1-1; TRBD1 matches at 8 bases. CDR3 length: 14 residues. The J segment lost 0 bases and the V segment lost 6 bases, leaving 3 bases of the junction unmatched. Germline V gene lookup returns CDR1 LNHDA and CDR2 SQIVND (reference sequence). CDR3 sequence: CASRLQGVNTEAFF. In nucleotides, the CDR3 is TGTGCCAGTAGGCTACAGGGGGTGAACACTGAAGCTTTCTTT. Drawing the rest from reference TRBV19 and TRBJ1-1, the complete variable domain is DGGITQSPKYLFRKEGQNVTLSCEQNLNHDAMYWYRQDPGQGLRLIYYSQIVNDFQKGDIAEGYSVSREKKESFPLTVTSAQKNPTAFYLCASRLQGVNTEAFFGQGTRLTVV.

The chain is built from TRBV30 and TRBJ1-3; tentatively, D is TRBD1 (5 bases). The CDR3 sequence is 13 residues long. V lost 1 base, J lost 2 bases, and 6 bases lay in between. Germline V gives CDR1 GTSNPN, CDR2 SVGIG (reference sequence). As DNA, the CDR3 is TGTGCCTGGAGTGCAGGGCCTGGAAACACCATATATTTT. Its protein product is CAWSAGPGNTIYF.

The genes are TRBV4-2 and TRBJ2-7; D remains ambiguous. V lost 4 bases and J 3 bases, leaving 10 bases between the germline ends. The CDR3 runs to 13 residues. Germline V gene sequence: CDR1 LGHNA, CDR2 YNFKEQ. The CDR3 reads CASSPNLGYEQYF. The DNA for the CDR3 is TGTGCCAGCAGCCCGAACCTAGGCTACGAGCAGTACTTC.

The gene calls are TRBV19 and TRBJ2-5, with 9 bases fitting TRBD1. This CDR3 contains 14 residues. CDR1 and CDR2 (germline): LNHDA, SQIVND (reference sequence). J lost 4 bases, V lost 3 bases, and 3 bases had no gene match. This chain's CDR3 is CASSMGQGRETQYF. CDR3 DNA: TGTGCCAGTAGTATGGGACAGGGTCGAGAGACCCAGTACTTC.

The chain couples TRBV19 to TRBJ2-2; 8 bases align to TRBD1. J was trimmed by 2 bases and V by 7 bases; bases with no gene match: 6. Germline-derived CDR1 and CDR2 are LNHDA and SQIVND (reference sequence). This CDR3 region has 15 residues. The CDR3 region is CASMSRGHNTGELFF. The CDR3, as DNA: TGTGCCAGTATGAGCAGGGGGCATAACACCGGGGAGCTGTTTTTT.

The chain carries TRBV5-6 and TRBJ1-2, with D uncertain. Germline V gene lookup returns CDR1 SGHDT and CDR2 YYEEEE. The V end was cut by 2 bases, the J end by 0 bases, with 11 bases between. CDR3 length: 15 amino acids. The CDR3 here is CASSLSAGPNYGYTF. Written as DNA, the CDR3 is TGTGCCAGCAGCTTAAGTGCGGGCCCTAACTATGGCTACACCTTC.

This clone was recorded a few times. This chain links TRBV4-2 with TRBJ2-2, with D possibly TRBD1 on 6 matching bases. Germline V gene data show CDR1 as LGHNA and CDR2 as YNFKEQ. V was trimmed by 4 bases and J by 6 bases, leaving 18 bases between them. This CDR3 comprises 16 residues. CDR3 nucleotides: TGTGCCAGCAGCCCGGACCGCTTAACAGGGCCCGGGGAGCTGTTTTTT. Amino acid sequence: CASSPDRLTGPGELFF.

This chain uses TRBV7-5 with TRBJ1-1. TRBV7-5 is tagged as a pseudogene. The CDR3 covers 12 residues. The CDR3 nucleotides read TGTGTCAGATACTCTCAGCGGGTTAAAGCTTTCTTT. Amino acid sequence: CVRYSQRVKAFF.

The V and J genes are TRBV7-2 and TRBJ1-2; 8 bases map to TRBD1. CDR3 length: 13 residues. CDR1 and CDR2 (germline): SGHTA, FQGNSA. Trimming cost V 4 bases and J 7 bases; bases outside gene matches: 5. The chain's CDR3 is CASSSTGEGGYTF. CDR3 DNA sequence: TGTGCCAGCAGCTCGACAGGGGAGGGTGGCTACACCTTC. The full variable domain, with the rest looked up from reference TRBV7-2 and TRBJ1-2, is GAGVSQSPSNKVTEKGKDVELRCDPISGHTALYWYRQSLGQGLEFLIYFQGNSAPDKSGLPSDRFSAERTGGSVSTLTIQRTQQEDSAVYLCASSSTGEGGYTFGSGTRLTVV.

The rearrangement joins TRBV19 to TRBJ1-1; 7 bases fit TRBD1. Germline V gene sequence: CDR1 LNHDA, CDR2 SQIVND (reference sequence). This CDR3 has 16 amino acids. Trimming at V came to 3 bases and at J to 0 bases, leaving 7 bases not matched to a gene. CDR3 loop: CASSIGGGALNTEAFF. Written as DNA, the CDR3 is TGTGCCAGTAGTATCGGAGGGGGCGCGTTGAACACTGAAGCTTTCTTT.

The chain couples TRBV27 to TRBJ1-5; 7 bases fit TRBD1. CDR3 length: 16 residues. The ends lost 3 bases at V and 12 bases at J; junction bases unmatched: 17. From germline, CDR1 is MNHEY and CDR2 SMNVEV (reference sequence). CDR3 nucleotides: TGTGCCAGCAGTTTGTTGGCAGGACAGGCCCTCTTGGGCCAGCATTTT. It encodes CASSLLAGQALLGQHF.

The J gene is TRBJ2-7, the V gene TRBV12-5; no clear D. The V gene lost 7 bases and the J gene lost 3 bases, with 4 bases spanning the gap. Per the germline V gene, CDR1 is LGHNT and CDR2 is FRNRAP. CDR3 length: 10 residues. CDR3 residues: CASDLYEQYF. The CDR3 nucleotides are TGTGCTAGTGATCTCTACGAGCAGTACTTC.

This clone was found once. The chain recombines TRBV4-3 with TRBJ1-2; perhaps TRBD1 as D (6 bases). Looked up from germline, CDR1 is LGHNA and CDR2 is YSLEER. Trimming removed 0 bases at V and 8 bases at J, with 16 bases between. This CDR3 region has 15 residues. CDR3 bases: TGCGCCAGCAGCCAAGATCACGGGGGGCGGATGGGCTACACCTTC. It translates to CASSQDHGGRMGYTF.

The sample holds one count of this clone. The rearrangement uses TRBV7-9 and TRBJ2-7; 8 nucleotides agree with TRBD2. Germline CDR1 SEHNR, CDR2 FQNEAQ (reference sequence). There are 14 residues in the CDR3. V gave up 7 bases and J gave up 6 bases; unmatched junction bases: 11. The CDR3 DNA reads TGTGCCAGCACCAAACGGGAGGGGGGCAGCGAGCAGTACTTC. This sequence encodes CASTKREGGSEQYF.

The chain carries TRBV7-2 and TRBJ1-5; D gene ambiguous. This CDR3 has 15 amino acids. The germline V and J ends were trimmed by 8 bases and 7 bases, with 21 bases remaining between them. Germline CDR1 is SGHTA and CDR2 is FQGNSA. For the CDR3, the DNA is TGTGCCAGCGTGCTCGCGGCCGGGGTCGGACAGCCCCAGCATTTT. Residues: CASVLAAGVGQPQHF.

The CDR3 DNA reads TGTGCCAGCAGTTACCCCTCCGAGGGGACCCAGTACTTC. Protein product: CASSYPSEGTQYF. The chain has TRBV6-6 and TRBJ2-5; possibly TRBD2 for D (5 bases). Germline V CDR1 and CDR2: MNHNY, SVGAGI (reference sequence). The CDR3 length is 13 residues. V dropped 2 bases and J dropped 7 bases, with 11 bases sitting between them.

This chain uses TRBV5-1 with TRBJ1-1, with 8 bases fitting TRBD1. The CDR3 is 14 residues long. The ends lost 3 bases at V and 2 bases at J; junction bases unmatched: 3. The V gene's germline CDR1 is SGHRS and CDR2 YFSETQ. CDR3 coding DNA: TGCGCCAGCAGCTGGGGACAGGCCAACACTGAAGCTTTCTTT. Amino acids: CASSWGQANTEAFF.

The chain combines TRBV28 with TRBJ2-7; 11 bases align to TRBD1. The CDR3 has 15 amino acids. Germline V CDR1 and CDR2: MDHEN, SYDVKM. The V and J ends lost 5 bases and 4 bases, in that order; junction bases with no gene match: 7. The CDR3 protein is CASSGQGAKLYEQYF. Written as DNA, the CDR3 is TGTGCCAGCAGTGGACAGGGGGCCAAACTTTACGAGCAGTACTTC.

The chain recombines TRBV6-6 with TRBJ1-5; 7 positions match TRBD1. The V gene's germline CDR1 is MNHNY and CDR2 SVGAGI (reference sequence). This CDR3 has 15 residues. V lost 10 bases, J lost 2 bases, and 11 bases stayed unmatched. The CDR3 sequence is CAIQDHGTGNQPQHF. The CDR3, as DNA: TGTGCCATCCAGGATCACGGGACAGGCAATCAGCCCCAGCATTTT.